This note documents a single TCR beta chain sequence. This sample is part of a study of blood T cell repertoires in COVID-19. Germline V gene lookup returns CDR1 SGHRS and CDR2 YFSETQ. The CDR3 has 15 residues. The V gene end was trimmed by 1 base and the J gene end by 5 bases; junction bases not matched to a gene: 6. The age range of participants was about 18 to 95 years, with residence in about 25 US areas. The data were produced by immunoSEQ multiplex PCR, yet TCRdb's version contains in-frame clones alone and is incomplete. The sample has about 250,000 clones, around 83% seen once. Sequencing used PBMCs or T cells enriched from blood (not recorded which). The TCR originated in a man in his forties who had been exposed to COVID-19. This chain uses TRBV5-1 with TRBJ2-5; 9 nucleotides match TRBD1. The CDR3 here is CASSLRTGGGETQYF. The CDR3 DNA sequence: TGCGCCAGCAGCTTGCGTACAGGGGGCGGGGAGACCCAGTACTTC. The entire variable domain, with the rest obtained from reference TRBV5-1 and TRBJ2-5, is as follows: KAGVTQTPRYLIKTRGQQVTLSCSPISGHRSVSWYQQTPGQGLQFLFEYFSETQRNKGNFPGRFSGRQFSNSRSEMNVSTLELGDSALYLCASSLRTGGGETQYFGPGTRLLVL.